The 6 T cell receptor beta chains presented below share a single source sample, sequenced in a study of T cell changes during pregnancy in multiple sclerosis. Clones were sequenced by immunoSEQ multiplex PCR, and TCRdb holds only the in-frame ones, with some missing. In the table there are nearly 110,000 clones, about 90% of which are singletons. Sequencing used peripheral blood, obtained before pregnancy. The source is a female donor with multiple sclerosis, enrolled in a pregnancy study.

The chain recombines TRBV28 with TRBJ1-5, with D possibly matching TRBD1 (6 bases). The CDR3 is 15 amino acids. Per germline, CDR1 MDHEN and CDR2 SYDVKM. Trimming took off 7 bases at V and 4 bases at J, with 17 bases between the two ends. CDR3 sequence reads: CASNGQRSSNQPQHF. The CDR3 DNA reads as TGTGCCAGCAATGGACAGCGATCCTCAAATCAGCCCCAGCATTTT.

The CDR3: CASSLTGNTEAFF. The CDR3 coding sequence is TGTGCCAGCAGCTTGACAGGAAACACTGAAGCTTTCTTT. The chain has TRBV6-1 and TRBJ1-1, with D perhaps TRBD1 (6 bases). Deletions cut 6 bases from V and 2 bases from J, with 10 bases between. Germline lookup yields CDR1 MNHNS and CDR2 SASEGT. This CDR3 contains 13 residues.

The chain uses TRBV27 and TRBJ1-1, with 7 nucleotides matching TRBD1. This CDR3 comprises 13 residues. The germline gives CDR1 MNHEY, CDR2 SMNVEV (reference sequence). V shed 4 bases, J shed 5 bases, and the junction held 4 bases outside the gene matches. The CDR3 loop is CASSYRGETEAFF. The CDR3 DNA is TGTGCCAGCAGTTACAGGGGTGAGACTGAAGCTTTCTTT.

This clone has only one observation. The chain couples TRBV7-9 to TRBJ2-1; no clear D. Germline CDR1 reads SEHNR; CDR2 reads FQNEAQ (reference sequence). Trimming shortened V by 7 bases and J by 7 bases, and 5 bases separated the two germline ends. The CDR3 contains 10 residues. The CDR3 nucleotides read TGTGCCAGCATCAAAAATGAGCAGTTCTTC. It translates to CASIKNEQFF.

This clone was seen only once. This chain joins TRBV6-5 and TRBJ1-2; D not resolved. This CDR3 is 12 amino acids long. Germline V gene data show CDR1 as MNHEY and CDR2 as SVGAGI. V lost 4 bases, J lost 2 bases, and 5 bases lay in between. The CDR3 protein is CASSSRNYGYTF. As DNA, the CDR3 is TGTGCCAGCAGTTCGAGAAACTATGGCTACACCTTC.

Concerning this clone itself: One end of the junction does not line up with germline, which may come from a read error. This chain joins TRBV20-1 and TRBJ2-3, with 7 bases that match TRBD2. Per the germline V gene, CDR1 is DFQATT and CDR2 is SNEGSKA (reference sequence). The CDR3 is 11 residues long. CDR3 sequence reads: CSARDRPGGHF. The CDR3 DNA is TGCAGTGCTAGAGATAGGCCGGGAGGTCATTTT.